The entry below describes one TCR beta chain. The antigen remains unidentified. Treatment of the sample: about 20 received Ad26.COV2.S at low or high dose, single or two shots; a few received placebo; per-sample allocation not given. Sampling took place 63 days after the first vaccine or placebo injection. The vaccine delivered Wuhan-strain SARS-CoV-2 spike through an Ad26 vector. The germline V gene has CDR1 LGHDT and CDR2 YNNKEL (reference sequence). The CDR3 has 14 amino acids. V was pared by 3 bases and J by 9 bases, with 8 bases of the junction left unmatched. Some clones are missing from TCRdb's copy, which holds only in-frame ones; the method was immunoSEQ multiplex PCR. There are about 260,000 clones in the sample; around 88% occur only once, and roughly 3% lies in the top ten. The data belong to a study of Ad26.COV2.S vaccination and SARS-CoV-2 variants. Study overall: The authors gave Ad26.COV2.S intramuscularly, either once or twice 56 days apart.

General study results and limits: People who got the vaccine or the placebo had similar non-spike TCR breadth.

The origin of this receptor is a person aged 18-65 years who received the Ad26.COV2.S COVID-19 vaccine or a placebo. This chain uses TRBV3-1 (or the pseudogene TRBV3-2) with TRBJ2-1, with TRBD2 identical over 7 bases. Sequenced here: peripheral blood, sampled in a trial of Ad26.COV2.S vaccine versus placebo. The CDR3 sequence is CASSHYRDYPEQFF. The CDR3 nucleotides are TGTGCCAGCAGCCATTACCGGGACTACCCTGAGCAGTTCTTC.